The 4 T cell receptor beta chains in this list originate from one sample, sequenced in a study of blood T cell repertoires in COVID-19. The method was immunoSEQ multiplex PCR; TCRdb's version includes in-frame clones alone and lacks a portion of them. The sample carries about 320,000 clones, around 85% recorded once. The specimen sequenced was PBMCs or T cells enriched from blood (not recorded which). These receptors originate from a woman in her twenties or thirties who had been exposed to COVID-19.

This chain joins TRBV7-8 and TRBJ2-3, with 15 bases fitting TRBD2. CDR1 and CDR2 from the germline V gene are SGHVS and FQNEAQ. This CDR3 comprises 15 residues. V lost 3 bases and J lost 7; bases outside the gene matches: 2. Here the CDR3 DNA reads TGTGCCAGCAGCTTTGGGACTAGCGGGAGGTATACGCAGTATTTT. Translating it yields CASSFGTSGRYTQYF.

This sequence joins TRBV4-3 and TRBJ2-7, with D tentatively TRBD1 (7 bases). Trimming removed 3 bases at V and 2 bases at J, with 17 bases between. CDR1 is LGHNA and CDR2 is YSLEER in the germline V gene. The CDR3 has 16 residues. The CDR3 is CASSQARQGLAYEQYF. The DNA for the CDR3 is TGCGCCAGCAGCCAGGCTCGACAGGGACTCGCCTACGAGCAGTACTTC.

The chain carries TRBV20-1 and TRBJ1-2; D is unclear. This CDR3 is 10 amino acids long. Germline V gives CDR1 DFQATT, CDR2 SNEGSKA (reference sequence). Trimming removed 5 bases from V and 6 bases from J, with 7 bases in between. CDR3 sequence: CSARSNGYTF. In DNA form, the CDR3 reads TGCAGTGCTCGGAGTAATGGCTACACCTTC.

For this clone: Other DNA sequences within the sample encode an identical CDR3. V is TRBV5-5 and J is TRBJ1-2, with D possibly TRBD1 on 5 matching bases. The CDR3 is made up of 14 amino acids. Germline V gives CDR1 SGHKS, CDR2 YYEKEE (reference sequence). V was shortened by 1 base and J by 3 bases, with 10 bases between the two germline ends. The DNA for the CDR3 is TGTGCCAGCAGCTTGAGGGGAGGGGACTATGGCTACACCTTC. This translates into CASSLRGGDYGYTF.